This record covers a single T cell receptor beta chain. Its cognate antigen is unknown. Trimming at V came to 0 bases and at J to 5 bases, leaving 11 bases not matched to a gene. This CDR3 comprises 17 residues. Germline CDR1 is MNHNY and CDR2 is SVGAGI (reference sequence). Built from TCR beta cDNA, the libraries had unique molecular identifiers in them. From 1 to 10 million T cells, 400,000 to 600,000 cDNA molecules were obtained. TCRdb reanalysed the PCR reads using MiXCR and keeps one entry per CDR3 protein. The table shows more than 450,000 distinct CDR3 sequences, with 30% to 40% occurring only once. This sample stems from a study of post-analysis software for immune sequencing data. Overall study: Disease trajectories encompassed relapsing-remitting, secondary progressive and progressive-relapsing multiple sclerosis. Overall study findings and caveats: In multiple sclerosis, normalized Chao1 diversity was significantly below that of controls. Same-batch samples co-clustered strongly by F measure. Higher frequency in patients than in controls was seen for five TRBV segments, with TRBV5-6, TRBV5-1 and TRBV20-1 among them.

Sequencing used blood. This chain links TRBV6-6 with TRBJ2-5; TRBD2 matches 8 bases. This TCR derives from a girl aged 2 to 17 with multiple sclerosis. Written as DNA, the CDR3 is TGTGCCAGCAGTTACTCCGTGGTCCGGGGGGGCTTGGAGACCCAGTACTTC. Encoded protein: CASSYSVVRGGLETQYF.